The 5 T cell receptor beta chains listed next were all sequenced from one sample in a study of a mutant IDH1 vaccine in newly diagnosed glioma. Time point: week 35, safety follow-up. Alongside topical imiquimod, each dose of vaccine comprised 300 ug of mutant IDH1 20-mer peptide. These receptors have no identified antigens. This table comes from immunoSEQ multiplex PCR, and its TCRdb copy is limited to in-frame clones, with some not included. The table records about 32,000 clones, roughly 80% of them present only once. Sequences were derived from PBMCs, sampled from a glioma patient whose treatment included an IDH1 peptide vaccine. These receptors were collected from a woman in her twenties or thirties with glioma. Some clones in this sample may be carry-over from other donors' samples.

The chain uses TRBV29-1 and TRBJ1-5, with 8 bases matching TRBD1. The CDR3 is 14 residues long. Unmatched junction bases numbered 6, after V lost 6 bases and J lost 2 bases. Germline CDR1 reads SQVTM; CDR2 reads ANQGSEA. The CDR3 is CSVLDRVGNQPQHF. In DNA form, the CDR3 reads TGCAGCGTCCTGGACAGGGTAGGCAATCAGCCCCAGCATTTT.

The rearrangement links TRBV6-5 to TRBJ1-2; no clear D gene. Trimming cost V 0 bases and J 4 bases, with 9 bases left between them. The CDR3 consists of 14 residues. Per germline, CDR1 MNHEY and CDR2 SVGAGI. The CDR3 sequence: CASSYSAATYGYTF. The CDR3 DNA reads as TGTGCCAGCAGTTACTCGGCAGCAACCTATGGCTACACCTTC.

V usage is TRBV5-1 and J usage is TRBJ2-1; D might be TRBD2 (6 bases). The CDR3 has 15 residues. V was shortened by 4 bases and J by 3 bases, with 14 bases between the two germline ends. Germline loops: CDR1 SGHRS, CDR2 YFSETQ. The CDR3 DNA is TGCGCCAGCAGCCTAGCGCCTTCAGGCTACAATGAGCAGTTCTTC. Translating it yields CASSLAPSGYNEQFF.

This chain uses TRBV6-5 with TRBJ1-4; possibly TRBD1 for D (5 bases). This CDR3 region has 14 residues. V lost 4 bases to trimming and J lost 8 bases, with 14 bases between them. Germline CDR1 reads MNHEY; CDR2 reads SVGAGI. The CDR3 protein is CASSSQQGGEKLFF. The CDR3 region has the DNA TGTGCCAGCAGTTCCCAGCAGGGAGGAGAAAAACTGTTTTTT.

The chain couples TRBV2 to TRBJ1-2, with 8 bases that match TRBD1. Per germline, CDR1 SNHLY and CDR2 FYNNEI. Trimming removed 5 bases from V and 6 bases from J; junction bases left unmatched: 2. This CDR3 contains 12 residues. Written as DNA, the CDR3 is TGTGCCAGCAGTTGGACAGGGAATGGCTACACCTTC. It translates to CASSWTGNGYTF.